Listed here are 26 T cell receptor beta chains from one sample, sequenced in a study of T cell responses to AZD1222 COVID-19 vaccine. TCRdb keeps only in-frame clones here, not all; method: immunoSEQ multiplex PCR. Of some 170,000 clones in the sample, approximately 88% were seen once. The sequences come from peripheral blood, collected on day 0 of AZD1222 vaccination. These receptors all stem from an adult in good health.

The CDR3 protein is CASNEDTRETQYF. The DNA for the CDR3 is TGCGCCAGCAACGAGGACACCCGGGAGACCCAGTACTTC. The chain employs TRBV5-1 and TRBJ2-5; tentative D call: TRBD1 (5 bases). The CDR3 has 13 amino acids. V lost 6 bases, J lost 5 bases, and 14 bases lay in between. Germline CDR1 is SGHRS and CDR2 is YFSETQ.

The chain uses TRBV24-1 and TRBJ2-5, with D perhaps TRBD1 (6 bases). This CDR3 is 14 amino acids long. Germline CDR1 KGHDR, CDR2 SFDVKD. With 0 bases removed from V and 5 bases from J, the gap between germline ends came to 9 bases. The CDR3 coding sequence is TGTGCCACCAGTGATTTGTGGGGGCTGGAGACCCAGTACTTC. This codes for CATSDLWGLETQYF.

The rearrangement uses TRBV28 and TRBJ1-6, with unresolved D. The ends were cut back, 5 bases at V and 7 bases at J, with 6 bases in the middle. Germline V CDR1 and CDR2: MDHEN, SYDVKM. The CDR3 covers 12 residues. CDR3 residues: CASSLLNSPLHF. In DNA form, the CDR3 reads TGTGCCAGCAGTCTCCTCAATTCACCCCTCCACTTT.

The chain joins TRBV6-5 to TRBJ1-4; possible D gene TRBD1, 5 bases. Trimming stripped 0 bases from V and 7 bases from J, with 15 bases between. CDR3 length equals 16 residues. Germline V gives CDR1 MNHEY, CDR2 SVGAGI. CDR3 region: CASSYSSGLLGEKLFF. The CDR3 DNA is TGTGCCAGCAGTTACTCTTCAGGGCTTCTCGGTGAAAAACTGTTTTTT.

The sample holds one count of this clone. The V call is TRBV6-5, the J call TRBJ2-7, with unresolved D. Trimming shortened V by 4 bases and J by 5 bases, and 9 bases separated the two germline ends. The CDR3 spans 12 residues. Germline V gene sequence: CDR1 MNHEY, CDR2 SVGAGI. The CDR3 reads CASSSEPHEQYF. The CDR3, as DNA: TGTGCCAGCAGTTCCGAGCCGCACGAGCAGTACTTC.

CDR3 coding DNA: TGTGCCAGCAGCCAAGTGGCGGGAGAAAAACTGTTTTTT. Protein sequence: CASSQVAGEKLFF. The J gene is TRBJ1-4, the V gene TRBV4-2, with D unresolved. Germline-derived CDR1 and CDR2 are LGHNA and YNFKEQ. The ends were cut back, 1 base at V and 8 bases at J, with 8 bases in the middle. The CDR3 covers 13 residues.

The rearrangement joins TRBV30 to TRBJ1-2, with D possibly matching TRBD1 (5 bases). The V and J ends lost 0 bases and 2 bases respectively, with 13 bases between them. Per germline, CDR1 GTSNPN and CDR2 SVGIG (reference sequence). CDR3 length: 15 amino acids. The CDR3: CAWSVQVTANYGYTF. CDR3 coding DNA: TGTGCCTGGAGTGTACAGGTGACAGCCAACTATGGCTACACCTTC.

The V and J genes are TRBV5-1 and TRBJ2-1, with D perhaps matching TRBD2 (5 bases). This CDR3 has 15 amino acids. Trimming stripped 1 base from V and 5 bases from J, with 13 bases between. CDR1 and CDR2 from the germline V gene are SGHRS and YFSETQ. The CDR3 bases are TGCGCCAGCAGCTTGTTAAGGACTGCCAACAATGAGCAGTTCTTC. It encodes CASSLLRTANNEQFF.

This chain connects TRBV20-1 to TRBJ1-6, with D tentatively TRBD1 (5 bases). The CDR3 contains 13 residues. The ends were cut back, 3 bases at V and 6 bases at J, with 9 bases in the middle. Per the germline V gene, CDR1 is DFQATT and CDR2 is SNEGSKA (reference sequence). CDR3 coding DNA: TGCAGTGCTAGTACTGGGGGTAATTCACCCCTCCACTTT. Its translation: CSASTGGNSPLHF.

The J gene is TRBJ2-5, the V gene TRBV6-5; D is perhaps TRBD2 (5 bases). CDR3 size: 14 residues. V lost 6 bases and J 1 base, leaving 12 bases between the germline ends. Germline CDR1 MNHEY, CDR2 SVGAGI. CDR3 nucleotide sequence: TGTGCCAGCAGCCGAGGGAGAATCCAAGAGACCCAGTACTTC. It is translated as CASSRGRIQETQYF.

The CDR3 region has the DNA TGTGCCAGCAGTTCCGGGTTTTATTCAGATACGCAGTATTTT. Translation gives CASSSGFYSDTQYF. This chain links TRBV27 with TRBJ2-3, with D uncertain. The CDR3 spans 14 residues. V gave up 4 bases and J gave up 4 bases, with 12 bases separating them. Germline assignment: CDR1 MNHEY and CDR2 SMNVEV (reference sequence).

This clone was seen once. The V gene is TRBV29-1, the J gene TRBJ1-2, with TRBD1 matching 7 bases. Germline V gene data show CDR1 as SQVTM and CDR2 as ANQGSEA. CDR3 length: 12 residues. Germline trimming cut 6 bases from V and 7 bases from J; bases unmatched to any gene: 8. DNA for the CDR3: TGCAGCGTCGGTAGACAGGGAGGTGGCTACACCTTC. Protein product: CSVGRQGGGYTF.

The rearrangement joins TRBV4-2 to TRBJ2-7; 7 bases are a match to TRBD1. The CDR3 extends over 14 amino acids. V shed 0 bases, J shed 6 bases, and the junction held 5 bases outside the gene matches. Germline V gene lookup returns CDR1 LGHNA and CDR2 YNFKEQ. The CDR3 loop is CASSQDPTGSEQYF. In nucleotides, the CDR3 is TGTGCCAGCAGCCAAGACCCGACAGGGAGCGAGCAGTACTTC.

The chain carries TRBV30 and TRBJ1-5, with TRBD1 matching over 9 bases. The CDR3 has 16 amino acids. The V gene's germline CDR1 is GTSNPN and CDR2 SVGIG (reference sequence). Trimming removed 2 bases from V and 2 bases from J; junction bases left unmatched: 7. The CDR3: CAWSRGGQGGNQPQHF. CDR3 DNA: TGTGCCTGGAGTAGGGGGGGACAGGGAGGCAATCAGCCCCAGCATTTT.

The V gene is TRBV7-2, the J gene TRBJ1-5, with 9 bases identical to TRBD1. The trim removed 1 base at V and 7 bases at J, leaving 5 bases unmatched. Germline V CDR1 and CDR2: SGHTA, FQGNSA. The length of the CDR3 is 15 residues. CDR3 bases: TGTGCCAGCAGCTTAGACGGGACAGGGAGACAGCCCCAGCATTTT. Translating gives CASSLDGTGRQPQHF.

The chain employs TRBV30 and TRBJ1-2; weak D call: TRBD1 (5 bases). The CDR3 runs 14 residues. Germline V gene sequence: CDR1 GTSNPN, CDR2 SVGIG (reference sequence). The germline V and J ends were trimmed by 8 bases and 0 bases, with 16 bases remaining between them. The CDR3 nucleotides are TGTGCCCTTCAGGGATCGAAGTCTAACTATGGCTACACCTTC. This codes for CALQGSKSNYGYTF.

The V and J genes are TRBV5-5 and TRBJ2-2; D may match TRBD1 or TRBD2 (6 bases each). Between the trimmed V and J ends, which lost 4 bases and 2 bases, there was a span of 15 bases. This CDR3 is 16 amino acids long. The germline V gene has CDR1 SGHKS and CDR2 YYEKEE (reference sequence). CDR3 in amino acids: CASSPRGGTNTGELFF. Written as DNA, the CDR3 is TGTGCCAGCAGCCCCCGAGGGGGGACCAACACCGGGGAGCTGTTTTTT.

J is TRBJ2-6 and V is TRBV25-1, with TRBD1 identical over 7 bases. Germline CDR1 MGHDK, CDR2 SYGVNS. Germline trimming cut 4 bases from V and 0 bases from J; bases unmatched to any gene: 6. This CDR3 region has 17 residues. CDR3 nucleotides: TGTGCCAGCAGTGTAGGGACAGCCTTCTCTGGGGCCAACGTCCTGACTTTC. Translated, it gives CASSVGTAFSGANVLTF.

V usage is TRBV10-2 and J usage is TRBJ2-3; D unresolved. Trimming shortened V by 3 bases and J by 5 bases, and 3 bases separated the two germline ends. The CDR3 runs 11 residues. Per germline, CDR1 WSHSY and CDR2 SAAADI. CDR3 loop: CASSELDTQYF. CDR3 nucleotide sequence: TGCGCCAGCAGTGAATTAGATACGCAGTATTTT.

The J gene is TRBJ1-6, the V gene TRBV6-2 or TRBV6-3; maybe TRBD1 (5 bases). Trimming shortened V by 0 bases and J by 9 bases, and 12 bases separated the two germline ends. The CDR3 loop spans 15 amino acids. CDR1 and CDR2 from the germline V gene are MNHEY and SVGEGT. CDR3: CASSYSKDTGSPLHF. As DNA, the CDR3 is TGTGCCAGCAGTTACTCTAAGGACACTGGTTCACCCCTCCACTTT.

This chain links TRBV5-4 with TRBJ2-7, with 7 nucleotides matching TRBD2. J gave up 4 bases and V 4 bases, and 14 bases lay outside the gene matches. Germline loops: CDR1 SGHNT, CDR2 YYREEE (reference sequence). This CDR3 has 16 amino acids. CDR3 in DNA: TGTGCCAGCAGCACCTTAGGGGAGGGCCTGGGGTACGAGCAGTACTTC. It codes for CASSTLGEGLGYEQYF.

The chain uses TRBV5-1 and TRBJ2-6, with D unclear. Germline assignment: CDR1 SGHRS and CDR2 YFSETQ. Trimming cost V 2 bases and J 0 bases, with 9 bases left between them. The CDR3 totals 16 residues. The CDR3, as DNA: TGCGCCAGCAGCTTTTCCCCGAGCTCTGGGGCCAACGTCCTGACTTTC. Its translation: CASSFSPSSGANVLTF.

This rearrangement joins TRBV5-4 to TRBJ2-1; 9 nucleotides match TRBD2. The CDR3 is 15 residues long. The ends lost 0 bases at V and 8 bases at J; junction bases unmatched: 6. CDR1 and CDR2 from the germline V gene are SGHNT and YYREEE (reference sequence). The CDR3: CASSLGGGRGDEQFF. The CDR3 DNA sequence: TGTGCCAGCAGCTTGGGCGGCGGGAGGGGCGATGAGCAGTTCTTC.

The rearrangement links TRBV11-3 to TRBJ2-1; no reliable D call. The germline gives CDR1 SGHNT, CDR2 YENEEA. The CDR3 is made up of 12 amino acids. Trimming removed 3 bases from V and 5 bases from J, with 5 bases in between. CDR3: CASSFSNNEQFF. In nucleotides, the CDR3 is TGTGCCAGCAGCTTTAGTAACAATGAGCAGTTCTTC.

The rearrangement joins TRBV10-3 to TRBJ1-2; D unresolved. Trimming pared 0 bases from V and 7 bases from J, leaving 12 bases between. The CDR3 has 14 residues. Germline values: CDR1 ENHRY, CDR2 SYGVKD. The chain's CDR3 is CAISESGRSGGYTF. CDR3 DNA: TGTGCCATCAGTGAGTCAGGGCGTAGCGGTGGCTACACCTTC.

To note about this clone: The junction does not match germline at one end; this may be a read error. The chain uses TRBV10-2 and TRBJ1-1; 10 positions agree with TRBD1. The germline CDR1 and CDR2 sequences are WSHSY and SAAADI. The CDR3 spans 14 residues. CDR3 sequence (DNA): TGCGCCCGCAGTGGACAGGGGGGGAACACTGAAGCTTTCTTT. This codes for CARSGQGGNTEAFF.